The rows below give T cell receptor beta chains drawn from one sample of a study of graft-versus-host responses after intestinal transplantation. The assay was immunoSEQ multiplex PCR, and TCRdb's table has in-frame clones only and misses some. The sample includes roughly 40,000 clones, just under 90% seen only once; the top ten take less than 8.5%. This specimen was PBMCs, taken 260 to 270 days after transplant. The receptor set was obtained from a human patient who received an intestinal transplant, so some T cells may come from the graft donor. The conserved cysteine and the conserved F or W are not part of the CDR3 here. The size field is filled for only some rows; it gives once, few, many or a size class.

V	size	J	CDR3
TRBV5-6	-	TRBJ2-1	ASSLGGTSGAFYEQF
TRBV5-4	-	TRBJ1-1	ASSQDARFTPRDTEAF
TRBV29-1	-	TRBJ1-2	SVEGAQGGSYGYT
TRBV5-4	-	TRBJ2-5	ASSLAEGASGETQY
TRBV7-9	-	TRBJ1-1	ASGDTNTEAF
TRBV11-3	-	TRBJ2-1	ASSLVGSYSYNEQF
TRBV4-1	-	TRBJ2-7	ASSRGDSYEQY
TRBV4-2	-	TRBJ2-7	ASSFTDAFEQY
TRBV11-2	-	TRBJ2-3	ASSLGPTNTQY
TRBV19	-	TRBJ1-1	ASSMHRDHTEAF
TRBV7-9	-	TRBJ1-3	ASSKGRVGNTIY
TRBV6-5	few	TRBJ1-6	ASSYRGGPASPLH
TRBV7-2	-	TRBJ1-1	ASSFPGQGYGAF
TRBV7-9	-	TRBJ2-1	AYAKRRSDYNEQF
TRBV6-1	-	TRBJ1-2	ASSVSNTDGYT
TRBV4-1	-	TRBJ2-7	ASSQAVARVAEQY
TRBV18	-	TRBJ1-1	ASSPSMDGPEAF
TRBV10-3	-	TRBJ1-2	AISERGLYGYT
TRBV11-3	-	TRBJ2-7	ASSPSPTDLVSPYEQY
TRBV9	-	TRBJ2-2	ASSVAGSGELF
TRBV6-6	-	TRBJ1-2	AIGGQFYGYT
TRBV29-1	-	TRBJ1-2	SVEGGPRGGYT
TRBV4-1	-	TRBJ2-7	ASSQGQGLYEQY
TRBV6-4	few	TRBJ2-7	ASSDGYEQY
TRBV6-5	-	TRBJ2-4	ASSYSSRNARIIQY
TRBV29-1	-	TRBJ2-5	SVRRGVQETQY
TRBV6-5	once	TRBJ2-2	ASTYGDRGELF
TRBV6-1	-	TRBJ1-2	ASSRVYGYT
TRBV6-1	-	TRBJ2-1	ASSHRNEQF
TRBV7-8	-	TRBJ2-3	ASSLALGQGDTQY
TRBV6-1	once	TRBJ1-1	ASHRRGDVNTEAF
TRBV2	once	TRBJ1-2	ASSELLNT
TRBV10-3	-	TRBJ2-3	AISESGQITDTQY
TRBV7-9	-	TRBJ1-1	ASSSQGMNTEAF
TRBV5-1	once	TRBJ2-1	ASSFVERGVYEQF
TRBV9	-	TRBJ1-6	ASSPHWDPYSPLH
TRBV27	-	TRBJ1-2	ASSFTGTGTYGYT
TRBV19	-	TRBJ1-2	ATRVPGYGYT
TRBV5-4	-	TRBJ2-2	ASSRPDRGSTGELF
TRBV19	-	TRBJ2-7	ASSNPGQVPYEQY
TRBV4-2	-	TRBJ2-4	ASSQEGIFI
TRBV2	once	TRBJ2-2	ASSQLPDGELF
TRBV19	-	TRBJ2-2	ASSILGSTGELF
TRBV29-1	-	TRBJ1-3	SAGQGDSGNTIY
TRBV11-2	-	TRBJ2-5	ASSLTVEETQY
TRBV10-1	-	TRBJ2-2	ASSERSYRELF
TRBV7-2	-	TRBJ2-7	ASSPLAGGESYEQY
TRBV7-2	-	-	ASSLDGSRSNEQY
TRBV25-1	few	TRBJ1-3	ASTPGQLSGNTIY
TRBV5-6	-	TRBJ2-1	ASSLFSYNEQF